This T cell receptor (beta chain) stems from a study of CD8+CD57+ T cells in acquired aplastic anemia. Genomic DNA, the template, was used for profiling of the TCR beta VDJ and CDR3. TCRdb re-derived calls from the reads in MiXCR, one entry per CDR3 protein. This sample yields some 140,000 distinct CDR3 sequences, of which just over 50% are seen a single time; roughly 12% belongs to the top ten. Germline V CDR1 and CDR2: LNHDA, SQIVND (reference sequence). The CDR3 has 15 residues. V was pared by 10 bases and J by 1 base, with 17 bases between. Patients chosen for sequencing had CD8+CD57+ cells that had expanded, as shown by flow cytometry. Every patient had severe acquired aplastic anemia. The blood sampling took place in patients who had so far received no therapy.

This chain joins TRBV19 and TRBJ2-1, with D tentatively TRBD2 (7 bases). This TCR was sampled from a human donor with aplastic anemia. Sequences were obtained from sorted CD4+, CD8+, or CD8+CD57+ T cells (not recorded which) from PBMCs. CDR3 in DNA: TGTGCCACCCAAGGGGGGCGGGGGTCCTACAATGAGCAGTTCTTC. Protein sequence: CATQGGRGSYNEQFF.